What follows is one TCR beta chain and its context. This specimen belongs to a study of blood T cell repertoires in COVID-19. Turning to the study itself: Samples came from the United States, Italy and Spain, spanning acute and convalescent COVID-19. In each case, the material was cDNA or gDNA derived from T cells, B-cell-depleted T cells, or PBMCs.

In the original workflow: Reference gene primer amplification gave estimated nucleated cell counts. Using immunoSEQ multiplex PCR, the repertoire was profiled, and TCRdb retains in-frame clones only, with some absent. V and J calls and clone size are as listed in that table; D and trimming were resolved from the DNA. The sample carries 140,000 to 150,000 clones, 65% to 90% recorded once. V was clipped by 2 bases and J by 4 bases; unmatched bases: 10. The length of the CDR3 is 16 residues. Per germline, CDR1 MDHEN and CDR2 SYDVKM. The chain joins TRBV28 to TRBJ2-5; TRBD2 agrees at 7 bases. Sequencing used peripheral blood. This receptor was identified in a human donor in a cohort sampled during active COVID-19. The CDR3 DNA sequence: TGTGCCAGCAGTTTAGGGGAGGGCAGGGTTAGAGAGACCCAGTACTTC. Amino acids: CASSLGEGRVRETQYF.